This T cell receptor (beta chain) derives from a study of beta chain features in type 1 diabetes. The sequenced template was cDNA made from the entire isolated RNA. Naive, central memory and regulatory T cell samples yielded around 3.3 million reads on average. The method was immunoSEQ multiplex PCR; TCRdb's version includes in-frame clones alone and lacks a portion of them. The sample contains about 140,000 clones, more than 9% of which appear only once. Details on this clone: The antigen is not known.

Overall study results and limits: There was a possibility that cDNA sequencing over-represented cells with high TCR expression. Patients showed naive, central memory and Treg TCRB repertoires that appeared more similar than those of healthy donors.

J was trimmed by 5 bases and V by 3 bases; bases with no gene match: 4. The CDR3 totals 14 residues. From germline, CDR1 is SGHRS and CDR2 YFSETQ. The chain couples TRBV5-1 to TRBJ2-7, with TRBD1 matching 11 bases. The sample was naive CD4+ T cells from blood. This TCR was recovered from a man aged 18 to 29 in good health. The CDR3 nucleotides are TGCGCCAGCAGCTCGGACAGGGGGCGGAACGAGCAGTACTTC. It is translated as CASSSDRGRNEQYF.